One sample yielded the 9 T cell receptor beta chains listed below, sequenced in a study of cytomegalovirus exposure and HLA in healthy donors. Researchers ran the PCR with 60 Vbeta and 13 Jbeta primers. Method: immunoSEQ multiplex PCR; TCRdb's copy keeps in-frame clones and lacks some. The sample shows approximately 130,000 clones, roughly 83% of them seen only once. The sequencing sample was made of PBMCs. The receptor source for this set is a man aged 40-55 years in good health and CMV-seronegative.

Only one count was recorded for this clone. The chain couples TRBV28 to TRBJ2-5; D gene ambiguous. Germline V CDR1 and CDR2: MDHEN, SYDVKM. Between the trimmed V and J ends, which lost 2 bases and 4 bases, there was a span of 11 bases. CDR3 length: 14 residues. CDR3 sequence reads: CASSLRTYRETQYF. The CDR3 nucleotides read TGTGCCAGCAGTTTAAGAACTTACAGAGAGACCCAGTACTTC.

Details on this clone: Other DNA sequences in the sample encode the same CDR3. The chain uses TRBV7-2 and TRBJ2-7; possibly TRBD1 for D (6 bases). CDR1 is SGHTA, CDR2 FQGNSA, per germline. V lost 5 bases, J lost 5 bases, and 16 bases lay in between. The CDR3 is 14 amino acids. The CDR3 reads CASSLGAPNHEQYF. The CDR3 nucleotides are TGTGCCAGCAGCCTGGGGGCCCCAAACCACGAGCAGTACTTC.

The J gene is TRBJ1-6, the V gene TRBV19; 7 bases are shared with TRBD1. Germline-derived CDR1 and CDR2 are LNHDA and SQIVND (reference sequence). J lost 9 bases, V lost 5 bases, and 4 bases had no gene match. This CDR3 is 13 amino acids long. CDR3 sequence reads: CASSLSGGSPLHF. The DNA for the CDR3 is TGTGCCAGTAGTTTGTCAGGGGGTTCACCCCTCCACTTT.

V gene TRBV5-3 combines with J gene TRBJ2-1; D gene uncertain. TRBV5-3 is designated an ORF whose function remains uncertain. The CDR3 extends over 12 amino acids. The ends were cut back, 4 bases at V and 5 bases at J, with 7 bases in the middle. Here the CDR3 DNA reads TGTGCCAGAAGCCCGGTCGACAATGAGCAGTTCTTC. Protein sequence: CARSPVDNEQFF.

The chain joins TRBV7-9 to TRBJ1-1; no definite D call. The V gene lost 4 bases and the J gene lost 1 base, with 16 bases spanning the gap. The CDR3 is 16 amino acids. Per germline, CDR1 SEHNR and CDR2 FQNEAQ (reference sequence). This CDR3 is CASSSFLRTENTEAFF. The DNA of the CDR3 is TGTGCCAGCAGCTCCTTCCTCCGGACTGAGAACACTGAAGCTTTCTTT.

The J gene is TRBJ2-3, the V gene TRBV18; 9 positions match TRBD2. Germline V gene lookup returns CDR1 KGHSH and CDR2 LQKENI. V was pared by 0 bases and J by 2 bases, with 3 bases of the junction left unmatched. The CDR3 consists of 16 residues. In DNA, the CDR3 is TGTGCCAGCTCACCACCGGAGCGGGGGGTCACAGATACGCAGTATTTT. This encodes CASSPPERGVTDTQYF.

This rearrangement joins TRBV27 to TRBJ2-1; D may be TRBD2 (5 bases). Germline CDR1 is MNHEY and CDR2 is SMNVEV (reference sequence). The CDR3 sequence is 14 residues long. The ends were cut back, 2 bases at V and 6 bases at J, with 11 bases in the middle. The DNA for the CDR3 is TGTGCCAGCAGTTTACTCAGCGGTTCCAATGAGCAGTTCTTC. Protein product: CASSLLSGSNEQFF.

This chain connects TRBV21-1 to TRBJ2-7; the DNA was not compared with TRBD1, the D call given in the table. TRBV21-1 is noted as a pseudogene. CDR3 length: 16 residues. This CDR3 is CASSIPSETGSYEQYF. The CDR3 DNA reads as TGTGCCAGCAGCATTCCGAGCGAGACAGGGTCCTACGAGCAGTACTTC.

The CDR3 loop reads CASNAKSGGPSNQPQHF. The CDR3 DNA is TGTGCCAGCAACGCCAAATCGGGAGGCCCAAGCAATCAGCCCCAGCATTTT. J is TRBJ1-5 and V is TRBV2, with D unclear. CDR1 and CDR2 (germline): SNHLY, FYNNEI. The CDR3 is 17 residues long. V was cut by 7 bases and J by 1 base, with 20 bases left in between.